The next 18 T cell receptor beta chains were all read from a single sample in a study of cytomegalovirus exposure and HLA in healthy donors. The study ran its PCR with 60 Vbeta and 13 Jbeta primers. Measured with immunoSEQ multiplex PCR; TCRdb has only the in-frame clones, and not every one. The sample includes under 70,000 clones. The sample comprised PBMCs. The receptors originated from a young woman in good health and CMV-seronegative.

As DNA, the CDR3 is TGTGCCAGCAGCGTAGGAGGGTTGGGGCCCCAGCATTTT. Protein product: CASSVGGLGPQHF. The gene calls are TRBV9 and TRBJ1-5, with D unclear. Germline lookup yields CDR1 SGDLS and CDR2 YYNGEE. The length of the CDR3 is 13 residues. The V end lost 0 bases, the J end lost 9 bases, and 10 bases lay between the germline ends. Complete variable domain (other parts from reference TRBV9 and TRBJ1-5): DSGVTQTPKHLITATGQRVTLRCSPRSGDLSVYWYQQSLDQGLQFLIQYYNGEERAKGNILERFSAQQFPDLHSELNLSSLELGDSALYFCASSVGGLGPQHFGDGTRLSIL.

This chain connects TRBV6-6 to TRBJ1-6, with D perhaps TRBD1 (5 bases). CDR1 and CDR2 from the germline V gene are MNHNY and SVGAGI (reference sequence). The CDR3 consists of 15 residues. Trimming took off 7 bases at V and 7 bases at J, with 17 bases between the two ends. Here the CDR3 DNA reads TGTGCCAGCACCCCCGGGGGGGGGACGAATTCACCCCTCCACTTT. Its translation: CASTPGGGTNSPLHF.

The chain employs TRBV4-1 and TRBJ1-5; no firm D call. Germline V lookup: CDR1 MGHRA, CDR2 YSYEKL. V lost 0 bases and J lost 2, with 11 bases in between. The CDR3 loop spans 16 amino acids. The CDR3 nucleotides are TGCGCCAGCAGCCAAGATAATAGCGGAGGCAATCAGCCCCAGCATTTT. Encoded protein: CASSQDNSGGNQPQHF.

V gene TRBV18 combines with J gene TRBJ2-2; TRBD2 is a possible D gene (6 bases). There are 12 residues in the CDR3. Germline loops: CDR1 KGHSH, CDR2 LQKENI. Trimming removed 3 bases from V and 9 bases from J, with 8 bases in between. The CDR3 DNA reads TGTGCCAGCTCACCGAGGGACTGGGAGCTGTTTTTT. It codes for CASSPRDWELFF.

The chain links TRBV5-1 to TRBJ2-7, with 9 bases identical to TRBD1. Germline CDR1 is SGHRS and CDR2 is YFSETQ. CDR3 length equals 14 residues. The J segment lost 5 bases and the V segment lost 3 bases, leaving 6 bases of the junction unmatched. Here the CDR3 reads CASSYQQGAHEQYF. In DNA, the CDR3 is TGCGCCAGCAGCTACCAACAGGGGGCTCACGAGCAGTACTTC.

V is TRBV28 and J is TRBJ2-7; perhaps TRBD1 as D (5 bases). V was pared by 7 bases and J by 7 bases, with 20 bases between. Germline CDR1 reads MDHEN; CDR2 reads SYDVKM. The CDR3 spans 14 residues. CDR3 loop: CASNDQTALREQYF. The DNA of the CDR3 is TGTGCCAGCAACGATCAGACAGCGCTACGGGAGCAGTACTTC.

The rearrangement uses TRBV5-1 and TRBJ2-3, with D perhaps matching TRBD1 (5 bases). V was pared by 5 bases and J by 4 bases, with 17 bases between. Germline CDR1 reads SGHRS; CDR2 reads YFSETQ. CDR3 length: 15 residues. The CDR3 sequence: CASSPRQFIADTQYF. The CDR3 region has the DNA TGCGCCAGCAGTCCTCGACAGTTTATTGCAGATACGCAGTATTTT.

The V gene is TRBV10-3, the J gene TRBJ1-5; no clear D gene. With 7 bases removed from V and 9 bases from J, the gap between germline ends came to 16 bases. Germline V CDR1 and CDR2: ENHRY, SYGVKD. The CDR3 loop spans 13 amino acids. The CDR3 region has the DNA TGTGCCATCAAACCCTCCAAAGAGGCGCCCCAGCATTTT. Its protein product is CAIKPSKEAPQHF.

This chain links TRBV9 with TRBJ2-3, with 9 positions matching TRBD2. The CDR3 contains 19 residues. Germline loops: CDR1 SGDLS, CDR2 YYNGEE. The J segment lost 5 bases and the V segment lost 5 bases, leaving 21 bases of the junction unmatched. CDR3: CASSRSSFAGGPAGDTQYF. CDR3 sequence (DNA): TGTGCCAGCAGTCGTAGTTCTTTTGCGGGAGGGCCTGCGGGAGATACGCAGTATTTT.

The chain joins TRBV7-9 to TRBJ1-1; no firm D call. CDR1 is SEHNR, CDR2 FQNEAQ, per germline (reference sequence). The CDR3 consists of 13 residues. The V end lost 1 base, the J end lost 6 bases, and 9 bases lay between the germline ends. The CDR3 nucleotides read TGTGCCAGCAGCTTAGTGGGGAGGGCTGAAGCTTTCTTT. Amino acids: CASSLVGRAEAFF.

This sequence joins TRBV18 and TRBJ2-2, with a tentative D call TRBD1 (5 bases). Looked up from germline, CDR1 is KGHSH and CDR2 is LQKENI. This CDR3 has 15 amino acids. With 3 bases removed from V and 4 bases from J, the gap between germline ends came to 12 bases. CDR3 amino acids: CASSPGDSFTGELFF. CDR3 DNA: TGTGCCAGCTCACCGGGCGACAGCTTCACCGGGGAGCTGTTTTTT.

This chain links TRBV19 with TRBJ2-1; D gene unclear. The CDR3 spans 14 residues. The V and J ends lost 7 bases and 4 bases respectively, with 14 bases between them. Germline assignment: CDR1 LNHDA and CDR2 SQIVND (reference sequence). The CDR3 spells CASKVAAGYNEQFF. The CDR3, as DNA: TGTGCCAGTAAGGTAGCAGCCGGGTACAATGAGCAGTTCTTC.

The chain is built from TRBV5-6 and TRBJ2-5; D is undetermined. CDR1 SGHDT and CDR2 YYEEEE come from the germline V gene. Deletions cut 0 bases from V and 5 bases from J, with 5 bases between. This CDR3 contains 12 residues. As DNA, the CDR3 is TGTGCCAGCAGCTTGGTCGGGGAGACCCAGTACTTC. Translating gives CASSLVGETQYF.

This chain joins TRBV4-1 and TRBJ1-6; 8 bases map to TRBD1. The CDR3 sequence is 15 residues long. Germline-derived CDR1 and CDR2 are MGHRA and YSYEKL. V lost 2 bases and J lost 7; bases outside the gene matches: 4. The chain's CDR3 is CASSQPTGANSPLHF. The CDR3 coding sequence is TGCGCCAGCAGCCAACCGACAGGGGCGAATTCACCCCTCCACTTT.

V gene TRBV29-1 combines with J gene TRBJ1-1, with D unresolved. V gave up 7 bases and J gave up 1 base, with 4 bases separating them. Germline V gene sequence: CDR1 SQVTM, CDR2 ANQGSEA. The CDR3 runs to 10 residues. CDR3 nucleotide sequence: TGCAGCGGAGGGAACACTGAAGCTTTCTTT. It yields the protein CSGGNTEAFF.

J is TRBJ1-1 and V is TRBV18; TRBD1 aligns across 7 bases. The V gene's germline CDR1 is KGHSH and CDR2 LQKENI. The CDR3 runs 13 residues. V lost 8 bases and J lost 3; bases outside the gene matches: 6. This CDR3 reads CASTSGQHTEAFF. DNA of the CDR3: TGTGCCAGCACATCGGGACAGCACACTGAAGCTTTCTTT.

The V and J genes are TRBV6-1 and TRBJ2-7; D call uncertain. The CDR3 covers 13 residues. V was trimmed by 7 bases and J by 5 bases, leaving 15 bases between them. Per the germline V gene, CDR1 is MNHNS and CDR2 is SASEGT. DNA of the CDR3: TGTGCCAGCACCCCAACAAAAATGGACGAGCAGTACTTC. Its protein is CASTPTKMDEQYF.

The chain couples TRBV18 to TRBJ1-2; perhaps TRBD1 as D (5 bases). V was cut by 1 base and J by 6 bases, with 15 bases left in between. Germline CDR1 KGHSH, CDR2 LQKENI. The length of the CDR3 is 15 residues. The CDR3 here is CASSPHGDSVDGYTF. The CDR3 bases are TGTGCCAGCTCACCACATGGCGACAGCGTTGATGGCTACACCTTC.